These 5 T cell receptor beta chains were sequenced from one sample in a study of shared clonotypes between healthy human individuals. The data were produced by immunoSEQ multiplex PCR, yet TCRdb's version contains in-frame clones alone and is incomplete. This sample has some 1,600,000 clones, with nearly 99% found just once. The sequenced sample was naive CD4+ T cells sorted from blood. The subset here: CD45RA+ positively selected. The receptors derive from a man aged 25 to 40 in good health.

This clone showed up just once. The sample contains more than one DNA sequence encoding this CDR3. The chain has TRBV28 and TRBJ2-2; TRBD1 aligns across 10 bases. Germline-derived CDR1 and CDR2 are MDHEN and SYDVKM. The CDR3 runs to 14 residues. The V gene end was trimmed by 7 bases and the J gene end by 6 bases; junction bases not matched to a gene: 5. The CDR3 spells CASIRDRGSGELFF. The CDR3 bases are TGTGCCAGCATCCGGGACAGGGGCTCCGGGGAGCTGTTTTTT.

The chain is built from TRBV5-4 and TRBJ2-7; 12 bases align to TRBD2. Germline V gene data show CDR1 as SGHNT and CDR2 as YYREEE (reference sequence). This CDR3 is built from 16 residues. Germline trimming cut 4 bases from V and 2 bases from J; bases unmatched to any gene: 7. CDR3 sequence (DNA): TGTGCCAGCAGCCGGAAACTAGCGGGAGGAACCTACGAGCAGTACTTC. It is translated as CASSRKLAGGTYEQYF.

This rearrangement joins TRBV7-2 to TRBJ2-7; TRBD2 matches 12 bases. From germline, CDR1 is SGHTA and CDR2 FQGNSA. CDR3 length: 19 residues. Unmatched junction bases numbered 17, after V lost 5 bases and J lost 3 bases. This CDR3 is CASSGASGRAIVPLYEQYF. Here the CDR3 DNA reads TGTGCCAGCAGCGGGGCTAGCGGGAGGGCCATAGTCCCCCTCTACGAGCAGTACTTC.

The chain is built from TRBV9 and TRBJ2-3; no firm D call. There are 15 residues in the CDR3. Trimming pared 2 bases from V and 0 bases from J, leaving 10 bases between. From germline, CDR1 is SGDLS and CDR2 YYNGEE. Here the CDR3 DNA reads TGTGCCAGCAGCGTCTTACCGGTTAGCACAGATACGCAGTATTTT. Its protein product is CASSVLPVSTDTQYF.

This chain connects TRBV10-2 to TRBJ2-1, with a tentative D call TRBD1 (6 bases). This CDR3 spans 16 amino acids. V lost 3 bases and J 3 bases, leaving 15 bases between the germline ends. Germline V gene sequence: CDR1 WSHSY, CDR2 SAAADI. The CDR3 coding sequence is TGCGCCAGCAGTGACCCAACCAGACAGGTCTACAATGAGCAGTTCTTC. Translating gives CASSDPTRQVYNEQFF.